What follows is one T cell receptor (beta chain) and its context. Its antigen remains unknown. CDR1 SQVTM and CDR2 ANQGSEA come from the germline V gene. This CDR3 has 13 amino acids. The trim removed 7 bases at V and 3 bases at J, leaving 9 bases unmatched. The data are from a study of T cell repertoires in cytomegalovirus infection. In the study overall: As its CMV epitopes, the study selected recently identified HLA-C-restricted and well-studied HLA-B-restricted targets. Matching HLA type, along with CMV infection, was indicated by public TCR beta signatures. Overall study results and limits: It was HLA-C-restricted CMV-specific TCR beta clonotypes that dominated the response ex vivo.

One entry per CDR3 protein results from TCRdb running MiXCR on the reads. The profile shows hundreds of thousands of distinct CDR3 sequences, around a third of them singletons. The specimen was cultured CD8+ T cells from PBMCs, collected from culture after CMV antigen stimulation. The J gene is TRBJ2-7, the V gene TRBV29-1; 7 nucleotides align to TRBD1. This clonotype originated in a human donor in good health (CMV status not recorded). Some clones in this sample may be carry-over from other donors' samples. The CDR3 protein is CSAWGQPLYEQYV. The CDR3 DNA reads TGCAGCGCCTGGGGACAGCCACTCTACGAGCAGTACGTC.